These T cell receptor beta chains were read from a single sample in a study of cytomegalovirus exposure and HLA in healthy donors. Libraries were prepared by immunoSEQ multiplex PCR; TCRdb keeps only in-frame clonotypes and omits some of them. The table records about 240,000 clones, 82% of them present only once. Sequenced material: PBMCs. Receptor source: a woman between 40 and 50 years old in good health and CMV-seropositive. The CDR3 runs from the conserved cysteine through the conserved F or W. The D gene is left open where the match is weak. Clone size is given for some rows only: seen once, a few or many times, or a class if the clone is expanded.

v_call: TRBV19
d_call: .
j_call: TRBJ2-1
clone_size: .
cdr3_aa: CASSIGAGAVQQFF
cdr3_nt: TGTGCCAGTAGTATAGGAGCAGGGGCGGTTCAACAGTTCTTC

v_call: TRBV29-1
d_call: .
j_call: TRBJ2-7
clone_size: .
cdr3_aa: CSVESFRVQYF
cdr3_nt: TGCAGCGTTGAATCTTTCAGGGTTCAGTACTTC

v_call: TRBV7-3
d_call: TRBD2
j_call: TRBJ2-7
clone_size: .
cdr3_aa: CASSPSGLAGDYEQYF
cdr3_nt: TGTGCCAGCAGCCCCTCGGGACTAGCGGGAGACTACGAGCAGTACTTC

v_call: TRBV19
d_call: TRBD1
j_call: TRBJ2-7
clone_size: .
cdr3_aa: CASSIFGTGGDEQYF
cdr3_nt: TGTGCCAGTAGTATTTTCGGGACAGGGGGCGACGAGCAGTACTTC

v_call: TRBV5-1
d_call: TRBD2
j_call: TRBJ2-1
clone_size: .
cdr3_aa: CASSWEGLDNAYNEQFF
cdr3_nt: TGCGCCAGCAGCTGGGAGGGACTAGATAATGCCTACAATGAGCAGTTCTTC

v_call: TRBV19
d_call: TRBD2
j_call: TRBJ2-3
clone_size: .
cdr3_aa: CASTHGSGRGTDTQYF
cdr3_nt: TGTGCCAGTACCCACGGTAGCGGGAGAGGGACAGATACGCAGTATTTT

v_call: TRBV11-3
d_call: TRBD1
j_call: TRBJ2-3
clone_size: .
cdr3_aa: CASSLDRGSTDTQYF
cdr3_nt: TGTGCCAGCAGCTTAGACAGGGGGAGCACAGATACGCAGTATTTT

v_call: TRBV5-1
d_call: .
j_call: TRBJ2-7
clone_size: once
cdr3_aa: CASSLSRQGLYEQYF
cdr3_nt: TGCGCCAGCAGCTTGAGTAGGCAGGGTCTCTACGAGCAGTACTTC

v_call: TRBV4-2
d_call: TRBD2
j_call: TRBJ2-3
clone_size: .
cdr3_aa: CASTGLAGGADTQYF
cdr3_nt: TGTGCCAGCACCGGACTAGCGGGAGGGGCAGATACGCAGTATTTT

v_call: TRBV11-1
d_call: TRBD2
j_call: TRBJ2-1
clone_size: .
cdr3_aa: CASSLGLAGGRTGEQFF
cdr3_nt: TGTGCCAGCAGCTTAGGACTAGCGGGAGGGAGGACTGGTGAGCAGTTCTTC

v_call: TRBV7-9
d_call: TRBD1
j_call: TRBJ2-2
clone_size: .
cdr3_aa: CASSSPGQGVTGELFF
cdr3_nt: TGTGCCAGCAGTTCGCCGGGACAGGGCGTCACCGGGGAGCTGTTTTTT

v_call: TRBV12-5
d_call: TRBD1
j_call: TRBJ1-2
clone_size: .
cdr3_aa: CASGLTGGVDGYTF
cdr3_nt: TGTGCTAGTGGTTTGACAGGGGGCGTTGATGGCTACACCTTC

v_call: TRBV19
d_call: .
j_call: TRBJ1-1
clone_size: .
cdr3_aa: CASTDRPNTEAFF
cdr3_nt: TGTGCCAGTACCGACAGGCCGAACACTGAAGCTTTCTTT

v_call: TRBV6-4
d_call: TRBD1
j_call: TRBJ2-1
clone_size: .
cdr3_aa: CASKGGPYNEQFF
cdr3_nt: TGTGCCAGCAAAGGGGGCCCCTACAATGAGCAGTTCTTC

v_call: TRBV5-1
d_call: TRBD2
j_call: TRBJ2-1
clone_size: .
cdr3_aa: CASSAGGAYNEQFF
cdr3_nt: TGCGCCAGCAGCGCCGGGGGGGCCTACAATGAGCAGTTCTTC

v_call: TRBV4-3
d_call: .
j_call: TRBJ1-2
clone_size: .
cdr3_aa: CASSQDPPGINYYGYTF
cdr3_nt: TGCGCCAGCAGCCAAGATCCGCCCGGGATAAACTACTATGGCTACACCTTC

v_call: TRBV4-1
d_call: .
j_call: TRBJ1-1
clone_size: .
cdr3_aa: CASRRPGAGTEAFF
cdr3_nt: TGCGCCAGCAGGCGGCCAGGGGCGGGCACTGAAGCTTTCTTT

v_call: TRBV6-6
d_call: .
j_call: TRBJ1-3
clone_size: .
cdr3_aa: CASSRQWVGSGNTIYF
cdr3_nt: TGTGCCAGCAGTAGACAGTGGGTAGGGTCTGGAAACACCATATATTTT

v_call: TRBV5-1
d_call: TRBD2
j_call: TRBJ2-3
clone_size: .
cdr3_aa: CASSLGASGDATQYF
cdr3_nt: TGCGCCAGCAGCTTGGGAGCTAGCGGGGACGCTACGCAGTATTTT

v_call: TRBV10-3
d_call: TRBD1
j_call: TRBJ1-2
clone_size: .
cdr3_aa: CAISEKGQGNYGYTF
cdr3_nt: TGTGCCATCAGTGAGAAGGGACAGGGTAACTATGGCTACACCTTC

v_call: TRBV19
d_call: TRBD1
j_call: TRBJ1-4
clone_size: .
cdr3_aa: CASSETGATNEKLFF
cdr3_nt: TGTGCCAGTAGTGAGACAGGGGCAACTAATGAAAAACTGTTTTTT

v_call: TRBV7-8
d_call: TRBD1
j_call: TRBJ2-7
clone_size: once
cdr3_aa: CASRLGTGRSYEQYF
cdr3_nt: TGTGCCAGCAGATTAGGGACAGGAAGATCCTACGAGCAGTACTTC

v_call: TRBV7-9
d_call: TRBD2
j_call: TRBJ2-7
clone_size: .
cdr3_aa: CASSQSSGGREQYF
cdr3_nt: TGTGCCAGCAGTCAGTCTAGCGGGGGGAGGGAGCAGTACTTC

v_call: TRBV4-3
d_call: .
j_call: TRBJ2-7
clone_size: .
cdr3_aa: CASSQDLGSSSYEQYF
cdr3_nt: TGCGCCAGCAGCCAAGATTTGGGCTCTAGCTCCTACGAGCAGTACTTC

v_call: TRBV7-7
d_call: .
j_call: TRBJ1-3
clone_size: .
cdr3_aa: CASSPGISGNTIYF
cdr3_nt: TGTGCTAGCAGCCCAGGGATCTCTGGAAACACCATATATTTT

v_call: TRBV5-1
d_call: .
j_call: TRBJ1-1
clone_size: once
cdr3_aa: CASSLELRDTIPNTEAFF
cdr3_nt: TGCGCCAGCAGCTTGGAACTAAGGGACACGATCCCGAACACTGAAGCTTTCTTT

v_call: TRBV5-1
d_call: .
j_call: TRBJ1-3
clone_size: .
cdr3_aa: CASSLNDFGGNTIYF
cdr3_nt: TGCGCCAGCAGTCTTAATGACTTTGGTGGGAACACCATATATTTT

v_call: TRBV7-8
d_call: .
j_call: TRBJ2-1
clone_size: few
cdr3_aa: CASSLVFSSRNEQFF
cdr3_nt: TGTGCCAGCAGCTTAGTTTTTAGCTCGCGCAATGAGCAGTTCTTC

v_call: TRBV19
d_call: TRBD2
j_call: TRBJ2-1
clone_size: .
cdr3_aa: CASGTSGRARWEQFF
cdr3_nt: TGTGCCAGTGGGACTAGCGGGAGGGCGAGGTGGGAGCAGTTCTTC

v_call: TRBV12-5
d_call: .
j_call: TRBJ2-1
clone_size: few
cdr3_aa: CASGLSGRPHNEQFF
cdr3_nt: TGTGCTAGTGGTTTGAGCGGGCGGCCCCACAATGAGCAGTTCTTC

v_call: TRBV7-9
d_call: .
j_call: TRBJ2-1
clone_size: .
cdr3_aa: CASSLAGRKTYNEQFF
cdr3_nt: TGTGCCAGCAGCTTGGCGGGCCGGAAAACCTACAATGAGCAGTTCTTC

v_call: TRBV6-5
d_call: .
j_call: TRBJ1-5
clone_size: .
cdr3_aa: CASSRGGAGQPQHF
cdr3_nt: TGTGCCAGCAGTCGGGGGGGGGCGGGTCAGCCCCAGCATTTT

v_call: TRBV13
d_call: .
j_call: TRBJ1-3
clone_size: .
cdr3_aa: CASSLYQAGGNTIYF
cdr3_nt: TGTGCCAGCAGCCTCTATCAGGCAGGGGGAAACACCATATATTTT

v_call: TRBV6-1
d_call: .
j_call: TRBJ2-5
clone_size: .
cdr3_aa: CASSKTGFPQYF
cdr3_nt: TGTGCCAGCAGTAAAACAGGGTTTCCCCAGTACTTC

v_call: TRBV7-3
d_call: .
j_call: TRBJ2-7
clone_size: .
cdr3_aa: CASSSGGGYEQYF
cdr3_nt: TGTGCCAGCAGTTCGGGTGGAGGGTACGAGCAGTACTTC

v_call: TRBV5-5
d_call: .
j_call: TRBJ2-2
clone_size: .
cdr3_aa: CASSSYTGELFF
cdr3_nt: TGTGCCAGCAGCTCTTACACCGGGGAGCTGTTTTTT

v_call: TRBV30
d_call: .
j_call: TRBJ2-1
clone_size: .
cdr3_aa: CAWSVGGVSYNEQFF
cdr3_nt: TGTGCCTGGAGTGTTGGCGGGGTCTCCTACAATGAGCAGTTCTTC

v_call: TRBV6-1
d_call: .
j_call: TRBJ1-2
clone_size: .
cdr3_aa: CASSEFLYGYTF
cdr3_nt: TGTGCCAGCAGTGAATTCCTTTATGGCTACACCTTC

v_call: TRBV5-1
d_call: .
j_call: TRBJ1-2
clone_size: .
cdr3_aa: CASSFGGGDYGYTF
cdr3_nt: TGCGCCAGCAGCTTTGGGGGGGGCGACTATGGCTACACCTTC

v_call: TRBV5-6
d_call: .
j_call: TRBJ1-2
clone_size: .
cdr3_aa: CASSPRERYYGYTF
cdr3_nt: TGTGCCAGCAGCCCCCGGGAGCGCTACTATGGCTACACCTTC

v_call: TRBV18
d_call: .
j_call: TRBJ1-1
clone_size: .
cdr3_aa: CASSPPKGLTNTEAFF
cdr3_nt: TGTGCCAGCTCACCACCGAAGGGACTGACGAACACTGAAGCTTTCTTT

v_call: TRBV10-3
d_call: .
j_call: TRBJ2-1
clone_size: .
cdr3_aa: CAISGQVSYNEQFF
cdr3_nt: TGTGCCATCAGTGGACAGGTTTCCTACAATGAGCAGTTCTTC

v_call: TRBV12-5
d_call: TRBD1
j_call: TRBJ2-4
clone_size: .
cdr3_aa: CASGPNRGVKYF
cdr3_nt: TGTGCTAGTGGACCTAACAGGGGTGTTAAGTACTTC

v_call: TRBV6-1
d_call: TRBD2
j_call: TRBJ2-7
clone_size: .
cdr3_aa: CASSESGRNSYEQYF
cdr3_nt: TGTGCCAGCAGTGAAAGCGGGAGGAACTCCTACGAGCAGTACTTC

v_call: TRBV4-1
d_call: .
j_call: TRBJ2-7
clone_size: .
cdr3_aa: CASSHPGSYEQYF
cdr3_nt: TGCGCCAGCAGCCACCCAGGATCCTACGAGCAGTACTTC

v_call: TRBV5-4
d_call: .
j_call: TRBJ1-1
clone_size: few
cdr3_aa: CASSFKAGNTEAFF
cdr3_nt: TGTGCCAGCAGCTTTAAGGCGGGGAACACTGAAGCTTTCTTT

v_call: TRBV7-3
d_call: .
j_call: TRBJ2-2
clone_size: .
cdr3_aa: CASSPGNTGELFF
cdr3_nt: TGTGCCAGCAGCCCAGGGAACACCGGGGAGCTGTTTTTT

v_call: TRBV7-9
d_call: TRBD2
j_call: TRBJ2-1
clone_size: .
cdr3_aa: CASSPRRGTSLNEQFF
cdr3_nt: TGTGCCAGCAGCCCCAGGCGGGGGACTAGTTTAAATGAGCAGTTCTTC

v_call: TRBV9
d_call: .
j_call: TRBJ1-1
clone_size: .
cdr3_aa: CASSVDQGVGNTEAFF
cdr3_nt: TGTGCCAGCAGCGTAGACCAAGGGGTGGGGAACACTGAAGCTTTCTTT

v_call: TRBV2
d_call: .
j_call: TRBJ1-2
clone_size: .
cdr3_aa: CASSERDRYYGYTF
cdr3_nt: TGTGCCAGCAGTGAAAGAGACAGATACTATGGCTACACCTTC

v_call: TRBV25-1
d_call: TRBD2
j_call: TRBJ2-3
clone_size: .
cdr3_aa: CASRSPYPRGEQYF
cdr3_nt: TGTGCCAGCCGAAGCCCGTATCCCCGGGGGGAGCAGTATTTT

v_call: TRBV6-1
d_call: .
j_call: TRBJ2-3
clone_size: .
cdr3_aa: CASSEGYSSGPTDTQYF
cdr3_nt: TGTGCCAGCAGTGAAGGTTATAGTAGCGGACCCACAGATACGCAGTATTTT

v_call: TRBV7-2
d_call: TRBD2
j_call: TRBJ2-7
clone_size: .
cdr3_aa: CASSPSSGGAYEQYF
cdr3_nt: TGTGCCAGCAGCCCGTCTAGCGGAGGGGCCTACGAGCAGTACTTC

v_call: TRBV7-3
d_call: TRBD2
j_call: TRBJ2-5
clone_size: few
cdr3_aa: CASSLNRAGGQETQYF
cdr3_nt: TGTGCCAGCAGCTTAAATCGGGCGGGGGGCCAAGAGACCCAGTACTTC

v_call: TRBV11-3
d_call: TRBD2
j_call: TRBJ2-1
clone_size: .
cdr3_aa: CASSTRTSGGYNEQFF
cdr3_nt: TGTGCCAGCAGCACACGGACTAGCGGGGGATACAATGAGCAGTTCTTC